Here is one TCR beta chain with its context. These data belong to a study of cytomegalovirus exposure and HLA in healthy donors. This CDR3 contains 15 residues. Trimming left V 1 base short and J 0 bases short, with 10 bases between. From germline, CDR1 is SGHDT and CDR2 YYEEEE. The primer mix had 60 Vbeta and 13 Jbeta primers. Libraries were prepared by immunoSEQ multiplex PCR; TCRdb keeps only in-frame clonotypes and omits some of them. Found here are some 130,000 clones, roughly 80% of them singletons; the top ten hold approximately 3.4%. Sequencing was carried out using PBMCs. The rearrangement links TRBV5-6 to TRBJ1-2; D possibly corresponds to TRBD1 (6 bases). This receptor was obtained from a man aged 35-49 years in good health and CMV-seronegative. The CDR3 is CASSLYAGANYGYTF. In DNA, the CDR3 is TGTGCCAGCAGCTTGTACGCAGGGGCTAACTATGGCTACACCTTC. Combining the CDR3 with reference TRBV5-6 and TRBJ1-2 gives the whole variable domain DAGVTQSPTHLIKTRGQQVTLRCSPKSGHDTVSWYQQALGQGPQFIFQYYEEEERQRGNFPDRFSGHQFPNYSSELNVNALLLGDSALYLCASSLYAGANYGYTFGSGTRLTVV.